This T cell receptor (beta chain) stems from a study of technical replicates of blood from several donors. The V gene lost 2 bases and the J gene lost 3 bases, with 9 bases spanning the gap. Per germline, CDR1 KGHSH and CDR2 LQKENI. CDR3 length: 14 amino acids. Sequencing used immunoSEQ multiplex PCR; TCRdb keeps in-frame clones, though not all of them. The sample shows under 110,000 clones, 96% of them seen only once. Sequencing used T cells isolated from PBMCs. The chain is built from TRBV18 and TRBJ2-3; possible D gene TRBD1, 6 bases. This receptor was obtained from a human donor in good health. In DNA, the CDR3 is TGTGCCAGCTCACCAACAGGGTATACAGATACGCAGTATTTT. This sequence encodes CASSPTGYTDTQYF.